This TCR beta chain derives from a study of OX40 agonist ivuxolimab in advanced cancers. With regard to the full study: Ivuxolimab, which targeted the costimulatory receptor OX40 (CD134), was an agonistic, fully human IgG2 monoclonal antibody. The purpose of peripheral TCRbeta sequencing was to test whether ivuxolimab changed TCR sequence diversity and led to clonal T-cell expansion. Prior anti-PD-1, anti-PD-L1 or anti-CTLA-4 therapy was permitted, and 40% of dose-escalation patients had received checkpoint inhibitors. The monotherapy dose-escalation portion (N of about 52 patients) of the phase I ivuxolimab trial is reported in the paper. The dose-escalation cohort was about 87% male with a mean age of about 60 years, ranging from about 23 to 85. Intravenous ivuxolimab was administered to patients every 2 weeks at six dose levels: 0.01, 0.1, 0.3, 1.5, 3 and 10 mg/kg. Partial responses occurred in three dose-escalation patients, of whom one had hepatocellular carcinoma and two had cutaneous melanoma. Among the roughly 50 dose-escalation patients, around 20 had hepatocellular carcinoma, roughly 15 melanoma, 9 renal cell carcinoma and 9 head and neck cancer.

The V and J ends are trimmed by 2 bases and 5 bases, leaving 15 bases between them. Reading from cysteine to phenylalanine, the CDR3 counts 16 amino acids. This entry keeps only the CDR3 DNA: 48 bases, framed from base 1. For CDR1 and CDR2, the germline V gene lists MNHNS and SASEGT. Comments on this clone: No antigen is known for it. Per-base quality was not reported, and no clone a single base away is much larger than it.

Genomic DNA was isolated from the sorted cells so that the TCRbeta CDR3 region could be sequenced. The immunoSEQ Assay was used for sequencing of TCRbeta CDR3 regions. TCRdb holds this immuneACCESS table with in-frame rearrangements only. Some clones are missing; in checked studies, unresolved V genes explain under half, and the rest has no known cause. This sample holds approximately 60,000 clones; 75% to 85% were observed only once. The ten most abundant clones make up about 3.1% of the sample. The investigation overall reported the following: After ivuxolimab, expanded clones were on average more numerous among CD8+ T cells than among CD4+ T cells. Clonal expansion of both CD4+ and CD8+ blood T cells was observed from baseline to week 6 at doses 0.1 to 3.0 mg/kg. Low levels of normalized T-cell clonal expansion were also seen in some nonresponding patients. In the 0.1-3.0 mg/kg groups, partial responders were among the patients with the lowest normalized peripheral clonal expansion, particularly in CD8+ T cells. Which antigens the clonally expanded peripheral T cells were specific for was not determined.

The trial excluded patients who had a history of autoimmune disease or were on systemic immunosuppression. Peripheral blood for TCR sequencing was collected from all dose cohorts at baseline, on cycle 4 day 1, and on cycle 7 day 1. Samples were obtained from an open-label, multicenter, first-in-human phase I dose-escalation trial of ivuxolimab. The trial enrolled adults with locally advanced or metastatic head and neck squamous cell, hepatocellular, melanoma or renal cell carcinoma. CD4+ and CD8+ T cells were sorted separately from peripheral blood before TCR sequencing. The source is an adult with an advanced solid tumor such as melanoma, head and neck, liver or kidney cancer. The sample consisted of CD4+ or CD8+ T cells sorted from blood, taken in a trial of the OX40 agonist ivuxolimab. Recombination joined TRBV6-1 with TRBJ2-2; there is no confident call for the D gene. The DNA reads TGTGCCAGCAGTGAAATGTGGACGCGGAGTACCGGGGAGCTGTTTTTT. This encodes CASSEMWTRSTGELFF.